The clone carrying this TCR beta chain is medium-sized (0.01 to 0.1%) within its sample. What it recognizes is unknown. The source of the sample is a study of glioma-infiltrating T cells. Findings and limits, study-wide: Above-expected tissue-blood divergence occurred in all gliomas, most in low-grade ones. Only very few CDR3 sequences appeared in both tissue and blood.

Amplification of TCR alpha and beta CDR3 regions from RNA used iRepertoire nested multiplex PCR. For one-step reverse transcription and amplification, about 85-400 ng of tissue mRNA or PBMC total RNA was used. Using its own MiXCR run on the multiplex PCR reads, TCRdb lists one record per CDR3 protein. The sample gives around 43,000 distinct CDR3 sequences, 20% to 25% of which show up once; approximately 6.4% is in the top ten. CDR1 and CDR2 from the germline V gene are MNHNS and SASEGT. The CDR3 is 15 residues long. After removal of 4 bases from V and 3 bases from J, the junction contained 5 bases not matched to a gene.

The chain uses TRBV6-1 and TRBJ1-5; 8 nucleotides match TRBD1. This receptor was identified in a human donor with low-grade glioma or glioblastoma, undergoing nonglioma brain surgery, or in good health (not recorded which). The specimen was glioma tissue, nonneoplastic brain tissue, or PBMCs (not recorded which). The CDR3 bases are TGTGCCAGCAGTGCCTGGGACAGGCCCAATCAGCCCCAGCATTTT. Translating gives CASSAWDRPNQPQHF.